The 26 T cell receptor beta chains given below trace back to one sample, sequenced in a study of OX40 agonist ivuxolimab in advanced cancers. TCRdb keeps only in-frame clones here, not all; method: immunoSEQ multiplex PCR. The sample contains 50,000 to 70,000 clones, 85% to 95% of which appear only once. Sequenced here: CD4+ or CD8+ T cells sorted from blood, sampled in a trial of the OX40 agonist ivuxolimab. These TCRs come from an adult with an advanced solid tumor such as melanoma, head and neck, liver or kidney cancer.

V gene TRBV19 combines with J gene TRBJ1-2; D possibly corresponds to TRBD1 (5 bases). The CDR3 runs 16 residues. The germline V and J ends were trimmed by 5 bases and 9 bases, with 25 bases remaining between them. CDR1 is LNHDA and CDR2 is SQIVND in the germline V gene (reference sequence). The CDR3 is CASSFRDRPWDLRYTF. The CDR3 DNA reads TGTGCCAGTAGTTTCCGGGACCGCCCATGGGATCTTCGCTACACCTTC.

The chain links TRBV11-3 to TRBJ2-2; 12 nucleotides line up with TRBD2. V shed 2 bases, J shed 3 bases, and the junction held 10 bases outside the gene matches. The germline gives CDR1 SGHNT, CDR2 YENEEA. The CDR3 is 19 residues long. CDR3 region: CASSLTRLAGELHTGELFF. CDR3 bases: TGTGCCAGCAGCTTAACCCGACTAGCGGGAGAGCTCCACACCGGGGAGCTGTTTTTT.

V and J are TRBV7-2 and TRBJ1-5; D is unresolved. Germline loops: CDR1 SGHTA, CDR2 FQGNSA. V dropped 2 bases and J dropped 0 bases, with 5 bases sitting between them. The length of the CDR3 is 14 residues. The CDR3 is CASSLWNSNQPQHF. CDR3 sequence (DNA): TGTGCCAGCAGCTTATGGAATAGCAATCAGCCCCAGCATTTT.

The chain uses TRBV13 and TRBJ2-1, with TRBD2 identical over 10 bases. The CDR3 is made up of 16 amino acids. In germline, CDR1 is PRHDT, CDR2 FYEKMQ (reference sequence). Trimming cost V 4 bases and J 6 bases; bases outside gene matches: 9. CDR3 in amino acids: CASSSYLAGVRNEQFF. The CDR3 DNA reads TGTGCCAGCAGCTCCTACCTAGCGGGAGTGCGCAATGAGCAGTTCTTC.

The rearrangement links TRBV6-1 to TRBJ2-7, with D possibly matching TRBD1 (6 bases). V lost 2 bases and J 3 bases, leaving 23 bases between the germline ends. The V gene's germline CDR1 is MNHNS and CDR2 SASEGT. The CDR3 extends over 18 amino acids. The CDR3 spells CASSETLIAGQNRYEQYF. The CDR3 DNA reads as TGTGCCAGCAGTGAAACCCTAATTGCCGGACAGAATCGCTACGAGCAGTACTTC.

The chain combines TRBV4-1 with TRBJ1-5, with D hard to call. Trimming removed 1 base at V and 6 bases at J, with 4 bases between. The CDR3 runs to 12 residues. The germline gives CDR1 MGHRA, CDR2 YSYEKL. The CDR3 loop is CASSQGRQPQHF. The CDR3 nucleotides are TGCGCCAGCAGCCAAGGACGTCAGCCCCAGCATTTT.

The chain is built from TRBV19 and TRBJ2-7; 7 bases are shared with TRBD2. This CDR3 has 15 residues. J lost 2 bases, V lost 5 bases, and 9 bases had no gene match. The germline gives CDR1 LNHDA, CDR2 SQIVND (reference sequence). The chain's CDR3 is CASSPRREDPYEQYF. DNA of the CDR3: TGTGCCAGTAGTCCCCGCCGGGAGGACCCCTACGAGCAGTACTTC.

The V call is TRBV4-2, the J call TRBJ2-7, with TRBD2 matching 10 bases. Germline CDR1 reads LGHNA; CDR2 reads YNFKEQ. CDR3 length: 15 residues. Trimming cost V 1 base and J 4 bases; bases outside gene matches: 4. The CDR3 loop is CASSQGLAGGYEQYF. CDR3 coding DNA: TGTGCCAGCAGCCAAGGACTAGCGGGTGGATACGAGCAGTACTTC.

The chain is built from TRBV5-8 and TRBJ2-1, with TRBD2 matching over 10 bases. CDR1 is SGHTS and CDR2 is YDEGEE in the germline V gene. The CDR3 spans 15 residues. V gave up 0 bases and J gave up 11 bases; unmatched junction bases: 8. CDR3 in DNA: TGTGCCAGCAGCTTGGTAGCGGGAGGTCCAATGAAGCAGTTCTTC. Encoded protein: CASSLVAGGPMKQFF.

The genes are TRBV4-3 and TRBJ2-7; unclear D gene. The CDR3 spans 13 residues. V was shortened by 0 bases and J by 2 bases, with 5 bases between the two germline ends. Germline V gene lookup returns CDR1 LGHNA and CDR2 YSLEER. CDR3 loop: CASSQEGTYEQYF. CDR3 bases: TGCGCCAGCAGCCAAGAAGGGACCTACGAGCAGTACTTC.

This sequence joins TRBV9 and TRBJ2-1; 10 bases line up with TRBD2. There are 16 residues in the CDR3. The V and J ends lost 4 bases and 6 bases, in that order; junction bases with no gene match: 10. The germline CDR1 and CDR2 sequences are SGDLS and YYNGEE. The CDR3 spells CASSPRGSGRVNEQFF. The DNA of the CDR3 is TGTGCCAGCAGCCCCCGGGGGAGCGGGAGGGTCAATGAGCAGTTCTTC.

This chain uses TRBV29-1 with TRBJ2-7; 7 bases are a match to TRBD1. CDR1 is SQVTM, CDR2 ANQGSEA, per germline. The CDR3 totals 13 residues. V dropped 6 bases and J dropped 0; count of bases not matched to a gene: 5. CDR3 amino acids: CSVMDRSSYEQYF. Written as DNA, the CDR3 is TGCAGCGTGATGGACAGGAGCTCCTACGAGCAGTACTTC.

The CDR3 protein is CASRPGGGEQFF. For the CDR3, the DNA is TGTGCCAGCAGGCCAGGGGGTGGCGAGCAGTTCTTC. The gene calls are TRBV2 and TRBJ2-1; 7 positions agree with TRBD1. This CDR3 spans 12 amino acids. Germline V gene lookup returns CDR1 SNHLY and CDR2 FYNNEI. The V segment lost 6 bases and the J segment 10 bases; nucleotides outside the gene matches: 6.

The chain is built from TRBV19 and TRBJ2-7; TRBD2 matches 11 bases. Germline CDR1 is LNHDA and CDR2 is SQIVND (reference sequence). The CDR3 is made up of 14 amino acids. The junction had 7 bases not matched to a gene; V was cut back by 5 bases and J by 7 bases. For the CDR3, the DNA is TGTGCCAGTAGTTTGCGTCTAGCGGGAGGTGAGCAGTACTTC. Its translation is CASSLRLAGGEQYF.

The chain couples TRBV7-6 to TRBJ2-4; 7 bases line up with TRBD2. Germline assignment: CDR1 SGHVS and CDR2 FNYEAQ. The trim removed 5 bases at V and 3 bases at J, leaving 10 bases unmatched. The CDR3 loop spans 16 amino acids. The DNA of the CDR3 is TGTGCCAGCAGCCCTACGGGCCCGGGAGGCAAAAACATTCAGTACTTC. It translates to CASSPTGPGGKNIQYF. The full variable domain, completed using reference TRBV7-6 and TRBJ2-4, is GAGVSQSPRYKVTKRGQDVALRCDPISGHVSLYWYRQALGQGPEFLTYFNYEAQQDKSGLPNDRFSAERPEGSISTLTIQRTEQRDSAMYRCASSPTGPGGKNIQYFGAGTRLSVL.

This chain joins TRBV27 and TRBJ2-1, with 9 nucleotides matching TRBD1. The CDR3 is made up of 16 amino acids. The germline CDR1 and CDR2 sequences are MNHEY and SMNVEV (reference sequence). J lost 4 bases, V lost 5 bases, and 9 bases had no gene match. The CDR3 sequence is CASSPSSGQGYNEQFF. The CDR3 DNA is TGTGCCAGCAGTCCATCCTCGGGACAGGGTTACAATGAGCAGTTCTTC.

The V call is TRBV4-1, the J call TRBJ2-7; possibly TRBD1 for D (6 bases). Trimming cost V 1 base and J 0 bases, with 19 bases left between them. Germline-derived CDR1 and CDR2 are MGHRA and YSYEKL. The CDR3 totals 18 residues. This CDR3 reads CASSQAPPNVTGSYEQYF. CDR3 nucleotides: TGCGCCAGCAGCCAAGCCCCCCCTAATGTGACAGGCTCCTACGAGCAGTACTTC.

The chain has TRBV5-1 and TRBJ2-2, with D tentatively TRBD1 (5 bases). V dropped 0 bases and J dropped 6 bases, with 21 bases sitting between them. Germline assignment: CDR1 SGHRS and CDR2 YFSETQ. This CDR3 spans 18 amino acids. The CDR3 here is CASSLGGRVYVRPGELFF. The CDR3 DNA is TGCGCCAGCAGCTTGGGGGGCAGGGTCTACGTAAGGCCCGGGGAGCTGTTTTTT.

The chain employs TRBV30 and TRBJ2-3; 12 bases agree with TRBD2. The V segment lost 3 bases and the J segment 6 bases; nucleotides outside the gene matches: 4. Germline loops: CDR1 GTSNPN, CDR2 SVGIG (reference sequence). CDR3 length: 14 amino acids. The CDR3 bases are TGTGCCTGGAGGACTAGCGGGAGTCCCGATACGCAGTATTTT. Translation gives CAWRTSGSPDTQYF.

The CDR3 DNA is TGTGCCAGCAGCTTAGGTGCACTAGCGGGAGTACAGCTGTACTTC. It translates to CASSLGALAGVQLYF. V gene TRBV11-2 combines with J gene TRBJ2-7, with 11 bases fitting TRBD2. Losses at the gene ends were 1 base for V and 12 bases for J; bases not matched to a gene: 11. The CDR3 loop spans 15 amino acids. Germline CDR1 is SGHAT and CDR2 is FQNNGV.

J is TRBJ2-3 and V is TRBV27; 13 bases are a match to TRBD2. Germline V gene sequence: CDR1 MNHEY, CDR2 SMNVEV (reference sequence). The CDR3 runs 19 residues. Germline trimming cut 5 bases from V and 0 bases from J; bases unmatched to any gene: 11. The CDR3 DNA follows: TGTGCCAGCAGTCGGGGACTAGCGGGGAGGTTGAGAAGCACAGATACGCAGTATTTT. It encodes CASSRGLAGRLRSTDTQYF.

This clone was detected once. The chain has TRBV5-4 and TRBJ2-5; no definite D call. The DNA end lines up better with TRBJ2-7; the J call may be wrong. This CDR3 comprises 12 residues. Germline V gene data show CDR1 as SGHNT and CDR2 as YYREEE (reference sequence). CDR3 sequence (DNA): TGTGCCAGCAGCTCGAGTGGGTACGAGCAGTACTTC. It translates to CASSSSGYEQYF.

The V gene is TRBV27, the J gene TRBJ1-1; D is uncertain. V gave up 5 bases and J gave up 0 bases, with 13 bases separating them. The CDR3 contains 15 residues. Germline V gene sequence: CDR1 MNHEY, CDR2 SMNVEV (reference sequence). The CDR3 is CASSPLGPVNTEAFF. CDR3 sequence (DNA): TGTGCCAGCAGTCCCCTAGGGCCCGTGAACACTGAAGCTTTCTTT.

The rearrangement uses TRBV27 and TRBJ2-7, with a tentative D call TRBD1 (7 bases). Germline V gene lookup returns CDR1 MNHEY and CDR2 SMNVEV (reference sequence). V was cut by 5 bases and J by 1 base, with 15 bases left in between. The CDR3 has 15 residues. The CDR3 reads CASSIAGGGSYEQYF. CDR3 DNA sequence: TGTGCCAGCAGTATAGCAGGGGGAGGTTCCTACGAGCAGTACTTC.

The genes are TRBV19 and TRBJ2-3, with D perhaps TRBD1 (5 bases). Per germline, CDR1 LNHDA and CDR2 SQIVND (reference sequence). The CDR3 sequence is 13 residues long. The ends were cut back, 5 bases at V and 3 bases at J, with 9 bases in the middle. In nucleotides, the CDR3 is TGTGCCAGTAGTCCGACAGAGACAGATACGCAGTATTTT. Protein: CASSPTETDTQYF.

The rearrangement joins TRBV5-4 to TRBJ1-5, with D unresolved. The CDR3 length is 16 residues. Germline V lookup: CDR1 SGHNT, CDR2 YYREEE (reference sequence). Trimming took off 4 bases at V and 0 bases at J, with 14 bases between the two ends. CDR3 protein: CASSEDGTSSNQPQHF. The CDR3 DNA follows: TGTGCCAGCAGCGAGGACGGAACATCTAGCAATCAGCCCCAGCATTTT.